This T cell receptor beta chain is drawn from a study of OX40 agonist ivuxolimab in advanced cancers. Study in general: Dose-escalation patients had hepatocellular carcinoma, melanoma, renal cell or head and neck cancer.

The repertoire was sequenced with immunoSEQ multiplex PCR; TCRdb's copy has only in-frame clones and lacks some. The sample carries tens of thousands of clones, 89% recorded once. At cycle 4 day 1, cycle 7 day 1, and baseline, blood was sampled. The CDR3 runs to 14 residues. V lost 1 base to trimming and J lost 4 bases; unmatched junction nucleotides: 4. Germline CDR1 reads SQVTM; CDR2 reads ANQGSEA. The TCR sequence derives from an adult with an advanced solid tumor such as melanoma, head and neck, liver or kidney cancer. Material: CD4+ or CD8+ T cells sorted from blood, obtained in a trial of the OX40 agonist ivuxolimab. The gene calls are TRBV29-1 and TRBJ1-3, with TRBD1 matching 7 bases. The CDR3 sequence is CSVEATGEGNTIYF. The CDR3 nucleotides are TGCAGCGTTGAAGCTACAGGGGAGGGAAACACCATATATTTT. Supplemented by reference TRBV29-1 and TRBJ1-3, the full variable domain reads SAVISQKPSRDICQRGTSLTIQCQVDSQVTMMFWYRQQPGQSLTLIATANQGSEATYESGFVIDKFPISRPNLTFSTLTVSNMSPEDSSIYLCSVEATGEGNTIYFGEGSWLTVV.